Below are 10 T cell receptor beta chains sequenced from a single sample in a study of T cells in Graves' hyperthyroidism and ophthalmopathy. Amplification of TCR beta CDR3 regions was performed using RNA transcripts as template. The TCR CDR3 was amplified in a first-round RT-PCR using the HTBI primer set. Each CDR3 protein is one row after TCRdb ran MiXCR on the multiplex PCR reads. The sample consists of 600,000 to 700,000 distinct CDR3 sequences, just under 45% of them appearing once. The specimen was peripheral blood or thyroid tissue (not recorded which). The receptors were gathered from an adult man with Graves' disease, either hyperthyroidism or ophthalmopathy (not recorded which).

This clonotype showed up many times. The rearrangement uses TRBV20-1 and TRBJ1-5; 8 nucleotides agree with TRBD1. The V gene's germline CDR1 is DFQATT and CDR2 SNEGSKA (reference sequence). CDR3 length: 13 amino acids. Germline trimming cut 5 bases from V and 6 bases from J; bases unmatched to any gene: 6. CDR3 bases: TGCAGTGCTCAAACAGGGGGGGGTCAGCCCCAGCATTTT. Translation: CSAQTGGGQPQHF.

This rearrangement joins TRBV2 to TRBJ1-5; D may be TRBD1 (5 bases). CDR1 SNHLY and CDR2 FYNNEI come from the germline V gene. Trimming left V 7 bases short and J 5 bases short, with 6 bases between. The CDR3 is 11 amino acids. CDR3 DNA: TGTGCCAGCATGGGGGATCAGCCCCAGCATTTT. Translated, it gives CASMGDQPQHF.

This chain connects TRBV20-1 to TRBJ1-2; tentatively, D is TRBD1 (5 bases). The CDR3 is 14 amino acids. Germline V gene sequence: CDR1 DFQATT, CDR2 SNEGSKA (reference sequence). V was trimmed by 3 bases and J by 7 bases, leaving 18 bases between them. The CDR3 reads CSARGGRPGGGYTF. The DNA for the CDR3 is TGCAGTGCTAGGGGCGGGAGGCCCGGGGGTGGCTACACCTTC.

As concerns this clonotype: Given the absence of the conserved phenylalanine or tryptophan at the CDR3 end, a read error is likely. The chain employs TRBV7-9 and TRBJ1-1; tentatively, D is TRBD1 (5 bases). The germline V and J ends were trimmed by 9 bases and 5 bases, with 16 bases remaining between them. Germline CDR1 and CDR2: SEHNR and FQNEAQ (reference sequence). The CDR3 contains 13 residues. The chain's CDR3 is CASSRGADTEAFL. The CDR3 nucleotides are TGTGCCAGTAGTAGGGGCGCCGATACTGAAGCTTTCCTT.

This clonotype was counted between two and nine times. With a much larger clone just one base away, this may be a read error. This rearrangement joins TRBV7-8 to TRBJ1-5; a possible D gene is TRBD1 (5 bases). CDR3 length: 12 amino acids. V was shortened by 6 bases and J by 6 bases, with 9 bases between the two germline ends. Germline CDR1 is SGHVS and CDR2 is FQNEAQ. This chain's CDR3 is CASSIQVQPQHF. In nucleotides, the CDR3 is TGTGCCAGCAGTATACAGGTTCAGCCCCAGCATTTT.

Ten or more counts support this clonotype. The chain employs TRBV24-1 and TRBJ2-2, with D perhaps TRBD2 (6 bases). The germline gives CDR1 KGHDR, CDR2 SFDVKD. The CDR3 is made up of 15 amino acids. V was shortened by 5 bases and J by 0 bases, with 9 bases between the two germline ends. CDR3 loop: CATSAGLPNTGELFF. The CDR3 coding sequence is TGTGCCACCAGTGCGGGACTCCCGAACACCGGGGAGCTGTTTTTT.

V gene TRBV6-4 combines with J gene TRBJ1-3; D remains unclear. The germline V and J ends were trimmed by 3 bases and 8 bases, with 17 bases remaining between them. The CDR3 is made up of 15 amino acids. Germline CDR1 MRHNA, CDR2 SNTAGT. Here the CDR3 DNA reads TGTGCCAGCAGTGATGGAGTCACGACGGGCTACACCATATATTTT. It translates to CASSDGVTTGYTIYF.

This chain uses TRBV7-8 with TRBJ1-6, with TRBD1 as a possible D gene (5 bases). The CDR3 is made up of 13 amino acids. V dropped 1 base and J dropped 9 bases, with 7 bases sitting between them. Per the germline V gene, CDR1 is SGHVS and CDR2 is FQNEAQ. The CDR3 coding sequence is TGTGCCAGCAGCTTAGGGGGGTTTTCACCCCTCCACTTT. Translation: CASSLGGFSPLHF.

The V call is TRBV7-9, the J call TRBJ1-2; D may be TRBD1 (5 bases). Germline CDR1 SEHNR, CDR2 FQNEAQ (reference sequence). The CDR3 totals 18 residues. The V end lost 5 bases, the J end lost 1 base, and 23 bases lay between the germline ends. This CDR3 is CASSPKTRGSYVNYGYTF. CDR3 bases: TGTGCCAGCAGCCCAAAGACAAGGGGAAGTTATGTTAACTATGGCTACACCTTC.

The J gene is TRBJ2-2, the V gene TRBV10-3; 7 bases align to TRBD1. Trimming cost V 5 bases and J 5 bases; bases outside gene matches: 5. CDR1 and CDR2 (germline): ENHRY, SYGVKD. This CDR3 has 14 amino acids. The CDR3 DNA sequence: TGTGCCATCAGTTACGTGACAGGGACCGGGGAGCTGTTTTTT. Translated: CAISYVTGTGELFF.